Below are 4 T cell receptor beta chains sequenced from a single sample in a study of breast tumors, draining lymph nodes, adjacent tissues. From the multiplex PCR reads, TCRdb called clonotypes with MiXCR, one entry per CDR3 protein. The sample lists around 130,000 distinct CDR3 sequences; around 20% were seen once. Axillary draining lymph nodes of breast cancer patients supplied the node samples. The material sequenced was axillary lymph node tissue. The receptors were gathered from a female donor with breast cancer. Some clones in this sample may be carry-over from other donors' samples.

The rearrangement links TRBV12-3 or TRBV12-4 to TRBJ1-1; D gene unclear. V was pared by 5 bases and J by 1 base, with 8 bases between. The CDR3 runs 13 residues. CDR3 nucleotide sequence: TGTGCCAGCAGTGGCCTCAGGAACACTGAAGCTTTCTTT. It translates to CASSGLRNTEAFF.

This clonotype came up many times. The chain combines TRBV6-1 with TRBJ2-7; possible D gene TRBD2, 5 bases. The V and J ends lost 2 bases and 0 bases respectively, with 17 bases between them. This CDR3 comprises 17 residues. Per the germline V gene, CDR1 is MNHNS and CDR2 is SASEGT. CDR3 nucleotides: TGTGCCAGCAGTGAATGGGTTGCACTAGAAAGCTCCTACGAGCAGTACTTC. Its protein product is CASSEWVALESSYEQYF.

This clonotype was detected ten times or more. CDR3 residues: CSAEGQGSNQPQHF. In DNA, the CDR3 is TGCAGTGCTGAAGGACAGGGTAGCAATCAGCCCCAGCATTTT. The rearrangement uses TRBV20-1 and TRBJ1-5, with TRBD1 matching over 8 bases. Germline CDR1 reads DFQATT; CDR2 reads SNEGSKA (reference sequence). The CDR3 runs 14 residues. The V gene end was trimmed by 5 bases and the J gene end by 0 bases; junction bases not matched to a gene: 3.

This clonotype was recorded at least ten times. This chain uses TRBV30 with TRBJ2-3, with 7 bases aligning to TRBD1. This CDR3 has 12 amino acids. Unmatched junction bases numbered 2, after V lost 5 bases and J lost 3 bases. Germline values: CDR1 GTSNPN, CDR2 SVGIG (reference sequence). DNA of the CDR3: TGTGCCTGGGACAGGGCGACAGATACGCAGTATTTT. This encodes CAWDRATDTQYF. Looking up the rest from reference TRBV30 and TRBJ2-3 gives the full variable domain: SQTIHQWPATLVQPVGSPLSLECTVEGTSNPNLYWYRQAAGRGLQLLFYSVGIGQISSEVPQNLSASRPQDRQFILSSKKLLLSDSGFYLCAWDRATDTQYFGPGTRLTVL.